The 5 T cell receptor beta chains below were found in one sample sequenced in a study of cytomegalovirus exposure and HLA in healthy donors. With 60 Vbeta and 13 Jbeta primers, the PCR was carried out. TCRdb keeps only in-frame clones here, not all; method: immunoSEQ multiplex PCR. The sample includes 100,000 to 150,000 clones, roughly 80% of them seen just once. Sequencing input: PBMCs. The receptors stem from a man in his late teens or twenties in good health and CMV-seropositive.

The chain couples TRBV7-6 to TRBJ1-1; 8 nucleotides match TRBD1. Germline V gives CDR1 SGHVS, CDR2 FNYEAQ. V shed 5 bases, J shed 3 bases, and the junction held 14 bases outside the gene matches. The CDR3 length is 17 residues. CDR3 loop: CASSPPRGQAQDTEAFF. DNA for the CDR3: TGTGCCAGCAGCCCCCCCCGGGGACAGGCCCAAGACACTGAAGCTTTCTTT.

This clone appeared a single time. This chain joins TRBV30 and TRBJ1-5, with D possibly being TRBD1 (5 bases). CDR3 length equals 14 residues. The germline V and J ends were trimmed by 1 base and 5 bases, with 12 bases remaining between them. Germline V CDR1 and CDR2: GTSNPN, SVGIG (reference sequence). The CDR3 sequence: CAWSGGGSDQPQHF. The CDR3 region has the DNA TGTGCCTGGAGTGGGGGGGGAAGCGATCAGCCCCAGCATTTT.

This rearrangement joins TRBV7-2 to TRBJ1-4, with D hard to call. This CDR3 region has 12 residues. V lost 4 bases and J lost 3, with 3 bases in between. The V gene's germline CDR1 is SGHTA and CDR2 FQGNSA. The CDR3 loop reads CASSSPNEKLFF. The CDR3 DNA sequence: TGTGCCAGCAGCTCTCCTAATGAAAAACTGTTTTTT.

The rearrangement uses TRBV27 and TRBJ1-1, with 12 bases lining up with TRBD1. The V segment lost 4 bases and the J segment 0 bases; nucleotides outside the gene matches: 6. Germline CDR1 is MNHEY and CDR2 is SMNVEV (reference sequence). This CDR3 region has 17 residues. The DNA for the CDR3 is TGTGCCAGCAGTTCCTTTGGGACAGGGGGCATGAACACTGAAGCTTTCTTT. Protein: CASSSFGTGGMNTEAFF.

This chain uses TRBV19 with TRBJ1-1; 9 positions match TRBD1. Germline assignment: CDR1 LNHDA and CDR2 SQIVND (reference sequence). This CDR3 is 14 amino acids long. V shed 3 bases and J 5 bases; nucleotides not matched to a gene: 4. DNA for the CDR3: TGTGCCAGTAGTATGGGGACAGGGAGGACTGAAGCTTTCTTT. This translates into CASSMGTGRTEAFF.